Reported below is one TCR beta chain. The antigen remains undetermined. These data belong to a study of cytomegalovirus exposure and HLA in healthy donors. Study-wide results and limits: Most of the TCR beta V segments (in an earlier analysis) were productive either about 87% or about 30% of the time. In a later analysis, common viral pathogens appeared linked to several of the most significant clusters. Presence/absence analyses took donor sequencing depth as roughly uniform.

This CDR3 region has 16 residues. Germline V gene lookup returns CDR1 SEHNR and CDR2 FQNEAQ (reference sequence). V gave up 2 bases and J gave up 3 bases; unmatched junction bases: 6. In the PCR, 60 Vbeta and 13 Jbeta primers were used. Original processing methods: It was a later analysis that counted 75 million to 90 million unique TCR beta chains, of which about 10 million were shared. Data came from immunoSEQ multiplex PCR; TCRdb stores just in-frame clones and leaves some out. That table is the source of V, J and clone size, and D and trimming were worked out from the DNA. Seen here are 60,000 or so clones, around three quarters observed once, and the top ten hold approximately 3.4%.

This TCR was recovered from a woman in her forties in good health and CMV-seropositive. Sequences were obtained from PBMCs. This chain uses TRBV7-9 with TRBJ2-2; 7 positions agree with TRBD1. CDR3 amino acids: CASSLRKGGYTGELFF. For the CDR3, the DNA is TGTGCCAGCAGCTTACGGAAAGGGGGCTACACCGGGGAGCTGTTTTTT.